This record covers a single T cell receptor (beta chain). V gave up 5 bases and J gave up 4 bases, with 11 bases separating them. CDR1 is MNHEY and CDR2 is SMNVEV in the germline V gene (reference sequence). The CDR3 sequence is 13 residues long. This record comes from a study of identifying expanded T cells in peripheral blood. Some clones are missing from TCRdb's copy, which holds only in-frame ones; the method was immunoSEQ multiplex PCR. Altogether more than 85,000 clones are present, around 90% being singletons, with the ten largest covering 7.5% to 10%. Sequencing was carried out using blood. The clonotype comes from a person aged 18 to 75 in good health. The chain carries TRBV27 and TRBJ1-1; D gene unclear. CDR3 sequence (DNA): TGTGCCAGCAGTCCCCGGTTGGGCACTGAAGCTTTCTTT. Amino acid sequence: CASSPRLGTEAFF.